This is a list of T cell receptor beta chains from one sample in a study of technical replicates of blood from several donors. Profiled with immunoSEQ multiplex PCR; TCRdb holds only in-frame clones, not every one. The sample has about 88,000 clones; just under 95% are singletons. Input material: T cells isolated from PBMCs. The receptors shown here come from a human donor in good health. Each CDR3 is given with its conserved first and last residue. A D gene is named only where the DNA matches it firmly. Clone size is not always given. Where it is, it says once, few, many or a class for expanded clones.

clone size,V gene,J gene,D gene,CDR3 DNA,CDR3 protein
-,TRBV7-2,TRBJ2-5,-,TGTGCCAGCAGCCTTGCGGAGACCCAGTACTTC,CASSLAETQYF
-,TRBV7-6,TRBJ2-1,TRBD2,TGTGCCAGCAGCTTAAGGACTAGCGGGAGTGGACCCTACAATGAGCAGTTCTTC,CASSLRTSGSGPYNEQFF
-,TRBV7-9,TRBJ1-1,-,TGTGCCAGCAGCTTAGCGGTTCGGGGGAACACTGAAGCTTTCTTT,CASSLAVRGNTEAFF
-,TRBV11-3,TRBJ1-5,-,TGTGCCAGCAGCTGGAGAAGGGGTGAGCCCCAGCATTTT,CASSWRRGEPQHF
-,TRBV7-9,TRBJ2-2,-,TGTGCCAGCAGCTTGTCCCCTCGCGGGAAAAACACCGGGGAGCTGTTTTTT,CASSLSPRGKNTGELFF
-,TRBV6-1,TRBJ2-1,-,TGTGCCAGCAGTGTAATTACGGGGGGCGCGGGTAATGAGCAGTTCTTC,CASSVITGGAGNEQFF
-,TRBV5-1,TRBJ1-3,-,TGCGCCAGCAGCTCGGACAGCTCTGGAAACACCATATATTTT,CASSSDSSGNTIYF
-,TRBV19,TRBJ2-7,-,TGTGCCAGTAGTCTCAATGGGGACACGCGCTACGAGCAGTACTTC,CASSLNGDTRYEQYF
-,TRBV28,TRBJ1-2,-,TGTGCCAGCAAGGGGCATGGCTACACCTTC,CASKGHGYTF
-,TRBV7-9,TRBJ1-5,-,TGTGCCAGCAGTACCGAGACAGAAATTAATCAGCCCCAGCATTTT,CASSTETEINQPQHF
-,TRBV29-1,TRBJ1-2,TRBD1,TGCAGCGTTGTGGGCAGGGGGTCAACCGACTATGGCTACACCTTC,CSVVGRGSTDYGYTF
-,TRBV2,TRBJ2-1,TRBD2,TGTGCCAGCAGTGATAGGCTAGCGGGGGTAAATGAGCAGTTCTTC,CASSDRLAGVNEQFF
once,TRBV5-4,TRBJ1-1,TRBD1,TGTGCCAGCCGGACAGGCGACACCCCGGAAGCTTTCTTT,CASRTGDTPEAFF
-,TRBV18,TRBJ2-1,TRBD1,TGTGCCAGCTCAGAGGGGGCCAATGAGCAGTTCTTC,CASSEGANEQFF
once,TRBV28,TRBJ1-3,-,TGTGCCAGCAGTTTATTAAGTAGAGGAAACACCATATATTTT,CASSLLSRGNTIYF
-,TRBV7-6,TRBJ1-4,-,TGTGCCAGCAGCTTAGACGACTCCTTGGTTACTAATGAAAAACTGTTTTTT,CASSLDDSLVTNEKLFF
few,TRBV5-1,TRBJ1-1,-,TGCGCCAGCAGCCAGGACAGAGCGAACACTGAAGCTTTCTTT,CASSQDRANTEAFF
few,TRBV28,TRBJ2-2,-,TGTGCCAGCAGTTATCCGACAGCCTCACTGAACACCGGGGAGCTGTTTTTT,CASSYPTASLNTGELFF